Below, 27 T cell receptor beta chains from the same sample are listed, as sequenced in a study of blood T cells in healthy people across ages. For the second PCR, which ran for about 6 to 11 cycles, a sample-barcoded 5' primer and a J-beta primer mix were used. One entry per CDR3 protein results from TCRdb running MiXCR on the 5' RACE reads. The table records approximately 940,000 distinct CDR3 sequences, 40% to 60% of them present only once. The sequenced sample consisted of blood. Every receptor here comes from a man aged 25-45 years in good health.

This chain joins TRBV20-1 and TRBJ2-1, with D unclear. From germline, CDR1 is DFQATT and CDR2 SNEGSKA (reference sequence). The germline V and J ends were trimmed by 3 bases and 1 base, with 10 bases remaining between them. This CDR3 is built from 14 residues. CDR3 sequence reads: CSASLVRSYNEQFF. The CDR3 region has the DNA TGCAGTGCTAGCCTGGTGCGTTCCTACAATGAGCAGTTCTTC.

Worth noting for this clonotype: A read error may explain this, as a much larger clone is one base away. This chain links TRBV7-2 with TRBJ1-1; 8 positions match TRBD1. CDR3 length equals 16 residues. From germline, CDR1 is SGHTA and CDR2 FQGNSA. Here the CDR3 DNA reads TGTGCCGGCAGCTTTAGGACAGGGCGTCTGAACACTGAAGCTTTCTTT. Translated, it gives CAGSFRTGRLNTEAFF.

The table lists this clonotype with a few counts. The CDR3 spells CASSTGSPYEQYF. The CDR3, as DNA: TGTGCCAGCAGTACGGGGAGCCCCTACGAGCAGTACTTC. The chain carries TRBV6-1 and TRBJ2-7, with a tentative D call TRBD2 (5 bases). Between the trimmed V and J ends, which lost 5 bases and 2 bases, there was a span of 10 bases. The germline CDR1 and CDR2 sequences are MNHNS and SASEGT. The CDR3 consists of 13 residues.

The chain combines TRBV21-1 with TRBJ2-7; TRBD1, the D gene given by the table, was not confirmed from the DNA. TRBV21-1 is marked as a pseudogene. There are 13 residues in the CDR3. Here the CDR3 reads CASSFLVGGEQYF. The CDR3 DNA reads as TGTGCCAGCAGTTTCTTAGTAGGGGGCGAGCAGTACTTC.

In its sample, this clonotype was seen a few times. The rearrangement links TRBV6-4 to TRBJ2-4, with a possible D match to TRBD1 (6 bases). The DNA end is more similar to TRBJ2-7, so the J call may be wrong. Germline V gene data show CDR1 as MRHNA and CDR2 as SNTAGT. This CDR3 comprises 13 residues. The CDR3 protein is CASRQVPRYEQYF. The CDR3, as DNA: TGTGCCAGCCGACAGGTACCTAGGTACGAGCAGTACTTC.

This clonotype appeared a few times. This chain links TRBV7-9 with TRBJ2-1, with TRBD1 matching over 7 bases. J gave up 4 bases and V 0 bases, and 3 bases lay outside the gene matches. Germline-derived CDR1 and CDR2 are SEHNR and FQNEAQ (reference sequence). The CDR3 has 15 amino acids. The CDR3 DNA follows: TGTGCCAGCAGCTTAGCAGGGACAGTATACAATGAGCAGTTCTTC. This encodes CASSLAGTVYNEQFF.

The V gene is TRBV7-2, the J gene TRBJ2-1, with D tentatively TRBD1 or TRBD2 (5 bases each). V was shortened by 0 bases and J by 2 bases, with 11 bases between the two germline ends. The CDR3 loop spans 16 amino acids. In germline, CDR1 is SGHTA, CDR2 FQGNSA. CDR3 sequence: CASSLAPGPPYNEQFF. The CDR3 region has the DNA TGTGCCAGCAGCTTAGCGCCGGGACCACCCTACAATGAGCAGTTCTTC.

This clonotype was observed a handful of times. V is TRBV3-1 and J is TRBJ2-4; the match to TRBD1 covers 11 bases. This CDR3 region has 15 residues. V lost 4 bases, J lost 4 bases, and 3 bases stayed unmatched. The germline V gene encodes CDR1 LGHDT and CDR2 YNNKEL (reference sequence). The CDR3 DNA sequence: TGTGCCAGCAGCCCAGGGACAGGGGGGAAAAACATTCAGTACTTC. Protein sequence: CASSPGTGGKNIQYF.

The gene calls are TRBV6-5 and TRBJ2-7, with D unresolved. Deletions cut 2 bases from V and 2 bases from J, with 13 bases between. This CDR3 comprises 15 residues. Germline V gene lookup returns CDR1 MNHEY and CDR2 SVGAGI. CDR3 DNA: TGTGCCAGCAGTTACCCAAGGGTAGGAGCCTACGAGCAGTACTTC. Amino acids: CASSYPRVGAYEQYF.

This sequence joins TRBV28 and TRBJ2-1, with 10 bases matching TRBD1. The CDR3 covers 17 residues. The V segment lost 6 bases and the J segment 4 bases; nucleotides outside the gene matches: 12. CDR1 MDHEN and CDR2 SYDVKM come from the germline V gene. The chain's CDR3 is CASSFGLGQGMYNEQFF. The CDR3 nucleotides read TGTGCCAGCAGCTTTGGGCTGGGACAGGGGATGTACAATGAGCAGTTCTTC.

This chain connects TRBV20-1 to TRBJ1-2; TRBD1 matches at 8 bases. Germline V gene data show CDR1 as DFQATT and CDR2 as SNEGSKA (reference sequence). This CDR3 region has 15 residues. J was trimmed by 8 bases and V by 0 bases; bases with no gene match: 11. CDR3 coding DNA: TGCAGTGCTAGAGATCAGCGACAGGGGATAGGAGGCTACACCTTC. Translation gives CSARDQRQGIGGYTF.

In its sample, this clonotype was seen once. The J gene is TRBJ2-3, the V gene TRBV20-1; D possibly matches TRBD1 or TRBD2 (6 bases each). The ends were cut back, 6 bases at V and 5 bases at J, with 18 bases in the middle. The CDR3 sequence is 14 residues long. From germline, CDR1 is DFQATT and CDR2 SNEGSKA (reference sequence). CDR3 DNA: TGCAGTGCCATCCGACCTAAGGGGGGAGATACGCAGTATTTT. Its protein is CSAIRPKGGDTQYF.

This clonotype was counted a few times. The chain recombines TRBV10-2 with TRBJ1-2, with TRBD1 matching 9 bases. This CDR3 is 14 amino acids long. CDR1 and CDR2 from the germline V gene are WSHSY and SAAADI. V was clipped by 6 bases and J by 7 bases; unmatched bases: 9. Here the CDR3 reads CASRGTGKEGGYTF. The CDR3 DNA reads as TGCGCCAGCAGGGGGACAGGGAAGGAGGGTGGCTACACCTTC.

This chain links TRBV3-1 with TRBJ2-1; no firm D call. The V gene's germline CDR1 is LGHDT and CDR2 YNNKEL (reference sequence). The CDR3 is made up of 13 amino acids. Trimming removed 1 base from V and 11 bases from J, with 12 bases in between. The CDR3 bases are TGTGCCAGCAGCCAAGGGGCGGCCACCAAGCAGTTCTTC. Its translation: CASSQGAATKQFF.

The CDR3 bases are TGTGCCATCAGTGAGTCGCCAGCGGGGGTATACAATGAGCAGTTCTTC. Protein product: CAISESPAGVYNEQFF. The rearrangement joins TRBV10-3 to TRBJ2-1; 8 positions agree with TRBD2. The germline CDR1 and CDR2 sequences are ENHRY and SYGVKD. J lost 4 bases, V lost 0 bases, and 5 bases had no gene match. The CDR3 contains 16 residues.

CDR3: CSAREGNPYGYTF. Here the CDR3 DNA reads TGCAGTGCTAGAGAGGGTAACCCATATGGCTACACCTTC. The genes are TRBV20-1 and TRBJ1-2; no clear D gene. This CDR3 is built from 13 residues. V shed 0 bases and J shed 5 bases, with 10 bases lying between them. Germline lookup yields CDR1 DFQATT and CDR2 SNEGSKA (reference sequence).

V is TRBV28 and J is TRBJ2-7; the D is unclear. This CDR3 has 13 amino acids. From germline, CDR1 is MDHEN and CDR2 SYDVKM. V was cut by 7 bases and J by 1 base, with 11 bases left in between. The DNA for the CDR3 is TGTGCCAGCACCGCGCCCGAGTCCTACGAGCAGTACTTC. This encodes CASTAPESYEQYF.

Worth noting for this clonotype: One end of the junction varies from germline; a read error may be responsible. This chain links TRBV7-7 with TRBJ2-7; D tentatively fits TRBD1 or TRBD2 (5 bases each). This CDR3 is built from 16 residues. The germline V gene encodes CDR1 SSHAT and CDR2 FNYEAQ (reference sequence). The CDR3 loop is CASSLGPPGSSYEQYF. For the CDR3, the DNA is TGTGCTAGCAGCTTAGGTCCCCCAGGGAGCTCCTACGAGCAGTACTTC. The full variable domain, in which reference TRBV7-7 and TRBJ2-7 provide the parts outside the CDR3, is GAGVSQSPRYKVTKRGQDVTLRCDPISSHATLYWYQQALGQGPEFLTYFNYEAQPDKSGLPSDRFSAERPEGSISTLTIQRTEQRDSAMYRCASSLGPPGSSYEQYFGPGTRLTVT.

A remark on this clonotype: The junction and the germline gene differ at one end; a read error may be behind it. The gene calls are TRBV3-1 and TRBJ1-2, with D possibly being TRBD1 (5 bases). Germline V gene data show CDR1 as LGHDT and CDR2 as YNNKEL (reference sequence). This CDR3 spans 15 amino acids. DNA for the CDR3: TGTGCCTGCAGCCAACAGGCAGTACCCACCGATGGCTACACCTTC. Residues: CACSQQAVPTDGYTF.

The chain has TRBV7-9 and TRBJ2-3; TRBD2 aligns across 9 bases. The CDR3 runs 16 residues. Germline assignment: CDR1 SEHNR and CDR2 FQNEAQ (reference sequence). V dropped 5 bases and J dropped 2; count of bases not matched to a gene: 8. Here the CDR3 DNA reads TGTGCCAGCAGCCGGCAGCTAGCGGGGAACACAGATACGCAGTATTTT. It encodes CASSRQLAGNTDTQYF.

CDR3 sequence reads: CASSIGQLYGYTF. CDR3 nucleotides: TGTGCCAGTAGTATTGGGCAGCTCTACGGCTACACCTTC. The chain is built from TRBV19 and TRBJ1-2; D gene uncertain. Trimming took off 3 bases at V and 8 bases at J, with 13 bases between the two ends. This CDR3 comprises 13 residues. Per germline, CDR1 LNHDA and CDR2 SQIVND (reference sequence). The full variable domain, its missing parts supplied by reference TRBV19 and TRBJ1-2, is DGGITQSPKYLFRKEGQNVTLSCEQNLNHDAMYWYRQDPGQGLRLIYYSQIVNDFQKGDIAEGYSVSREKKESFPLTVTSAQKNPTAFYLCASSIGQLYGYTFGSGTRLTVV.

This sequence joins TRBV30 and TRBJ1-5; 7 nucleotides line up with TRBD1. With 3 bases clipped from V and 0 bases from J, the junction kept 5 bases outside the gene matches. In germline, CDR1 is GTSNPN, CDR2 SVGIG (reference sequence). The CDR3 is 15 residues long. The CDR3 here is CAWSAGQLSNQPQHF. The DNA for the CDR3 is TGTGCCTGGAGCGCGGGACAGCTTAGCAATCAGCCCCAGCATTTT.

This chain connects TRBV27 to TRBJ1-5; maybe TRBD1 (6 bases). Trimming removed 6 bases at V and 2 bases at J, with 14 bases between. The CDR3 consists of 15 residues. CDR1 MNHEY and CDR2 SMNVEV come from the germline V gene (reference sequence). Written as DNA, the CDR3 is TGTGCCAGCAGCCTCACAGGGTACGGCAATCAGCCCCAGCATTTT. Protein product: CASSLTGYGNQPQHF.

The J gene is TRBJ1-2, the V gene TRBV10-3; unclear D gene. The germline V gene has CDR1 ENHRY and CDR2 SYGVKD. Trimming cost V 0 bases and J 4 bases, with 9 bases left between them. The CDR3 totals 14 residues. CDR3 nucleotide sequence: TGTGCCATCAGTGAGTCGGTCTCGGCCTATGGCTACACCTTC. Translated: CAISESVSAYGYTF.

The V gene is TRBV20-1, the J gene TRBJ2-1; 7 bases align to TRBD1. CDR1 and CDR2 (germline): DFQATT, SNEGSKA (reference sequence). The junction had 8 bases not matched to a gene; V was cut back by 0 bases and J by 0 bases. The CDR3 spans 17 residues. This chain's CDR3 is CSARDKNRQGSYNEQFF. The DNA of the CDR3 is TGCAGTGCTAGAGACAAAAACCGACAGGGCTCCTACAATGAGCAGTTCTTC.

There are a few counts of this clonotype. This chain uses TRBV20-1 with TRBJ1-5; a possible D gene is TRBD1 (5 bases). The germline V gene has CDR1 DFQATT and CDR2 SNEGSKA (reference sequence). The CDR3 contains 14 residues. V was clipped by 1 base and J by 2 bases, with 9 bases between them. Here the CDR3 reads CSARVTGGNQPQHF. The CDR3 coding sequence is TGCAGTGCTAGAGTAACGGGGGGCAATCAGCCCCAGCATTTT.

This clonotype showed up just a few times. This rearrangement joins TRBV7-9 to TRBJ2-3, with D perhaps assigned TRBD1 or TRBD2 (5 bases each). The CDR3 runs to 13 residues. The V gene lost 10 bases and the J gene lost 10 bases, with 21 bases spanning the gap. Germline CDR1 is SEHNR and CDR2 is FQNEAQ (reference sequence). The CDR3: CAIPQGEGVAQYF. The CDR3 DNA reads TGTGCCATCCCTCAGGGTGAGGGAGTAGCGCAGTATTTT. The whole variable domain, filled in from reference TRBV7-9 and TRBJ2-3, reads DTGVSQNPRHKITKRGQNVTFRCDPISEHNRLYWYRQTLGQGPEFLTYFQNEAQLEKSRLLSDRFSAERPKGSFSTLEIQRTEQGDSAMYLCAIPQGEGVAQYFGPGTRLTVL.